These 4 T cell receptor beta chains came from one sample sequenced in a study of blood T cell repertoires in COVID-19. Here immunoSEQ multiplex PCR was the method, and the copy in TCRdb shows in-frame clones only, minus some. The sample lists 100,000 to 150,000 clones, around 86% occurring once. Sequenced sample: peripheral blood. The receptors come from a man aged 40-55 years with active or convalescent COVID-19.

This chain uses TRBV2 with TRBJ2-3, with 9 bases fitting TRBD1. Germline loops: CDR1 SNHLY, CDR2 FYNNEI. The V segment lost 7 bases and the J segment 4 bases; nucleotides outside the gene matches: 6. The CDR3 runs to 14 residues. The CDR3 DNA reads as TGTGCCAGCAATCTACAGGGGGCCGCAGATACGCAGTATTTT. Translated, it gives CASNLQGAADTQYF. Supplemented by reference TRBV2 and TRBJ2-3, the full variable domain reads EPEVTQTPSHQVTQMGQEVILRCVPISNHLYFYWYRQILGQKVEFLVSFYNNEISEKSEIFDDQFSVERPDGSNFTLKIRSTKLEDSAMYFCASNLQGAADTQYFGPGTRLTVL.

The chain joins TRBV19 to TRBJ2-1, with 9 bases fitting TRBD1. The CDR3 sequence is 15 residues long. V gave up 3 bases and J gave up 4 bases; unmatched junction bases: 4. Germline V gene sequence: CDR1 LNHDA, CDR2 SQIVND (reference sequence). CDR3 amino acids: CASSITGGVYNEQFF. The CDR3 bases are TGTGCCAGTAGTATTACAGGGGGCGTATACAATGAGCAGTTCTTC.

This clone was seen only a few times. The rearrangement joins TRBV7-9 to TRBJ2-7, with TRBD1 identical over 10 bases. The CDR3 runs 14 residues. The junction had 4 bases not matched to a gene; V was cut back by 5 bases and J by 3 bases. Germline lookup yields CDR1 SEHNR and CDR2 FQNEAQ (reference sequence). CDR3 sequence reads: CASSEGTGVYEQYF. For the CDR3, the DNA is TGTGCCAGCAGCGAAGGGACAGGGGTCTACGAGCAGTACTTC.

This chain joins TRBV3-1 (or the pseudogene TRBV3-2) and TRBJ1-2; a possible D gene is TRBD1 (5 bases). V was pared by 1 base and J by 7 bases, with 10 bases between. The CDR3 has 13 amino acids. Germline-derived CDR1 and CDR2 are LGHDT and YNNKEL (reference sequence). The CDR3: CASSQGQGGGYTF. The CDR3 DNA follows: TGTGCCAGCAGCCAAGGGCAGGGAGGTGGCTACACCTTC.